This TCR beta chain was recovered during a study of blood T cell repertoires in COVID-19. At the level of the study: The samples span acute and convalescent COVID-19 from the United States, Italy and Spain. In each case, the material was cDNA or gDNA derived from T cells, B-cell-depleted T cells, or PBMCs.

Clones were sequenced by immunoSEQ multiplex PCR, and TCRdb holds only the in-frame ones, with some missing. The sample records 27,000 or so clones, around 90% being singletons. Sequencing input: peripheral blood. This clonotype originated in a human donor with active COVID-19. The donor label of this sample is uncertain.

Written as DNA, the CDR3 is TGTGCCAGCAGCTCCTCAGGGGGGCGGGTAGAGCTGTTTTTT. The encoded protein is CASSSSGGRVELFF. The gene calls are TRBV7-9 and TRBJ2-2; a weak D match, TRBD1 (7 bases). The V and J ends lost 4 bases and 11 bases respectively, with 17 bases between them. The germline V gene has CDR1 SEHNR and CDR2 FQNEAQ (reference sequence). The CDR3 spans 14 residues.